The clone carrying this TCR beta chain was seen ten or more times. No antigen is known for it. TCRdb processed the PCR reads anew with MiXCR; each CDR3 protein has one entry. The data show about 320,000 distinct CDR3 sequences, 20% to 25% seen once. The data were obtained in a study of molecular identifiers for immune sequencing clone quantification. As for the study in general: Replicates split RNA from approximately 22,000 or 94,000 naive CD8 cells five ways, and the researchers sequenced four portions.

Notes on the study in general: Highly expanded clone sizes could be underestimated by identical TCR molecules sharing a barcode.

Trimming cost V 3 bases and J 5 bases, with 8 bases left between them. Per germline, CDR1 LGHNA and CDR2 YSLEER. The CDR3 totals 13 residues. The receptor was derived from a human donor in good health. Some libraries in this study had Jurkat cell RNA spiked in. Sequencing was performed on naive CD8+ T cells from blood, with Jurkat cell RNA spiked in. Sample subset: FACS-sorted CD8+CD4-CCR7+CD45RA+ naive T cells. This chain connects TRBV4-3 to TRBJ2-1; D gene uncertain. This chain's CDR3 is CASSQSYDNEQFF. The CDR3 region has the DNA TGCGCCAGCAGCCAGTCCTACGACAATGAGCAGTTCTTC.